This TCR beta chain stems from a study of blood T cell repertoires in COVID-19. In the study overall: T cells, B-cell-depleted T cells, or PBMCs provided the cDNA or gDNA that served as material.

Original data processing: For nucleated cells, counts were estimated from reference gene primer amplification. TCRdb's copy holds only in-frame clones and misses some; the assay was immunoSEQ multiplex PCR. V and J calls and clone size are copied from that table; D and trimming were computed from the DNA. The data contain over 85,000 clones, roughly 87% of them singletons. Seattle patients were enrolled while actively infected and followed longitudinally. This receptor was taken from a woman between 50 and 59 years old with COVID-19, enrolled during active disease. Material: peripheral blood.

The CDR3 sequence: CASSDGGEGNTIYF. CDR3 DNA: TGCGCCAGCAGCGATGGGGGCGAGGGAAACACCATATATTTT. The chain links TRBV5-1 to TRBJ1-3; maybe TRBD1 (6 bases). Trimming removed 4 bases at V and 4 bases at J, with 12 bases between. The CDR3 extends over 14 amino acids. CDR1 is SGHRS and CDR2 is YFSETQ in the germline V gene.